Only one count was recorded for the clone carrying this T cell receptor (beta chain). What it binds is not known. Germline V gene data show CDR1 as MNHNY and CDR2 as SVGAGI (reference sequence). Trimming took off 2 bases at V and 10 bases at J, with 6 bases between the two ends. This CDR3 is 12 amino acids long. The data were taken from a study of cytomegalovirus exposure and HLA in healthy donors. Turning to the study itself: Assignment to the Caucasian-associated ancestry cluster applied to around 80% of the roughly 400 genotyped donors. Overall study findings and caveats: By a later analysis, the bulk of CMV-associated TCR beta chains appeared HLA-restricted. Earlier results showed most TCR beta V segments being productive about 87% or about 30% of the time.

PCR was performed using 60 Vbeta and 13 Jbeta primers. Sequencing used immunoSEQ multiplex PCR; TCRdb keeps in-frame clones, though not all of them. The profile covers roughly 80,000 clones, with 84% appearing a single time and 2.4% taken by the ten largest. The sequencing input was PBMCs. The sequence was obtained from a woman aged 45-60 years in good health and CMV-seronegative. The chain carries TRBV6-6 and TRBJ1-6; D gene unclear. CDR3 region: CASSYEVSPLHF. The CDR3, as DNA: TGTGCCAGCAGTTACGAGGTCTCACCCCTCCACTTT.